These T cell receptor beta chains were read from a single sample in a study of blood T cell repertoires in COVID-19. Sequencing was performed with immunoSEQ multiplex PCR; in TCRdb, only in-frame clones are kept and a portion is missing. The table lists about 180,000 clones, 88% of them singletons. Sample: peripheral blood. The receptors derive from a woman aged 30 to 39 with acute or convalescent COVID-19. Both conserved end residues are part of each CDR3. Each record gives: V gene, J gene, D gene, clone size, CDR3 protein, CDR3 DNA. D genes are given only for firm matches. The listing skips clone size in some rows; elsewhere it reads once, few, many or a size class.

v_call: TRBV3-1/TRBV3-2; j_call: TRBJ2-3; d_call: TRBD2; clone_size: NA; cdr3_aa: CASSPTLAGTDTQYF; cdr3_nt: TGTGCCAGCAGCCCTACACTAGCGGGGACAGATACGCAGTATTTT
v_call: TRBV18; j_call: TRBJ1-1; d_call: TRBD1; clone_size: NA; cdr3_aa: CASSPQGQGEAFF; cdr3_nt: TGTGCCAGCTCACCACAGGGACAGGGAGAAGCTTTCTTT
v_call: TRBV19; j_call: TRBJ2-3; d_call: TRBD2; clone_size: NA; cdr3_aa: CASSLLAGGPPQYF; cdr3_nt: TGTGCCAGTAGTTTACTAGCGGGAGGGCCACCGCAGTATTTT
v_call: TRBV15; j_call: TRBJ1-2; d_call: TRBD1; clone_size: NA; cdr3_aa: CATSRGYRGDLYGYTF; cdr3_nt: TGTGCCACCAGCAGAGGGTACAGGGGCGACCTCTATGGCTACACCTTC
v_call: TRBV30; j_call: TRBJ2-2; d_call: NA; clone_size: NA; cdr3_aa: CAWSVLGHGELFF; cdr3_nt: TGTGCCTGGAGTGTACTGGGACACGGGGAGCTGTTTTTT
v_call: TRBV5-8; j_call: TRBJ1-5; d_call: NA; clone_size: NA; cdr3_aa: CASSLQRDQPQHF; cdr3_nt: TGTGCCAGCAGCTTGCAAAGAGATCAGCCCCAGCATTTT
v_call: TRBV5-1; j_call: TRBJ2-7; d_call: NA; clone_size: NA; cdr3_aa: CASSFQGSREQYF; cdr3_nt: TGCGCCAGCAGCTTTCAGGGATCGAGGGAGCAGTACTTC
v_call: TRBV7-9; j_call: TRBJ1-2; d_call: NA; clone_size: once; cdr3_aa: CASSGEGSYGYTF; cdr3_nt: TGTGCCAGCAGCGGGGAGGGGTCCTATGGCTACACCTTC
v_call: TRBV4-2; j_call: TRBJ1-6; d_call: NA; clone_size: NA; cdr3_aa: CASSQVTAGNLHF; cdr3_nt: TGTGCCAGCAGCCAAGTTACCGCGGGGAACCTCCACTTT
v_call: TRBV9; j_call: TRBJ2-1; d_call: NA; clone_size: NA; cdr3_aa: CASSVEEVSGINEQFF; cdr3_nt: TGTGCCAGCAGCGTAGAGGAAGTCTCAGGTATCAATGAGCAGTTCTTC
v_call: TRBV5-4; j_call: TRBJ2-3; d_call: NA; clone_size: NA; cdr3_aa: CASSLRTLTDTQYF; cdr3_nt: TGTGCCAGCAGCTTAAGGACTCTCACAGATACGCAGTATTTT
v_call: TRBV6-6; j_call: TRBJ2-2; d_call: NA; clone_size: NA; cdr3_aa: CASSSLGEGGELFF; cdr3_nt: TGTGCCAGCAGTTCCCTGGGCGAAGGCGGGGAGCTGTTTTTT
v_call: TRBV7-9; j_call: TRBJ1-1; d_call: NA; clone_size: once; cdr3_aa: CASSLKDSPYTEAFF; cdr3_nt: TGTGCCAGCAGCTTAAAGGATAGCCCATACACTGAAGCTTTCTTT
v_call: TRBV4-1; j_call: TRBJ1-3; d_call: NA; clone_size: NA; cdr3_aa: CASSQAGSGNTIYF; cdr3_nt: TGCGCCAGCAGCCAAGCAGGCTCTGGAAACACCATATATTTT
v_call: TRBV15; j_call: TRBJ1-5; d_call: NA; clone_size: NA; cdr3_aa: CATSRDSLSNQPQHF; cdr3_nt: TGTGCCACCAGCAGAGATTCCCTTAGCAATCAGCCCCAGCATTTT
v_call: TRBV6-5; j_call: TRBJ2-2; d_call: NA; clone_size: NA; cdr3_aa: CASKGGALVRELFF; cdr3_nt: TGTGCCAGCAAGGGGGGGGCTTTAGTCCGGGAGCTGTTTTTT
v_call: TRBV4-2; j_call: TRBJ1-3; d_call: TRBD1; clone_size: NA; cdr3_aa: CASSQDGRGITSGNTIYF; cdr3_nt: TGTGCCAGCAGCCAAGACGGCAGGGGGATAACCTCTGGAAACACCATATATTTT
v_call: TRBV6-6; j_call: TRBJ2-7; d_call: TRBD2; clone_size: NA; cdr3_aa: CASSRLAGLGGVSYEQYF; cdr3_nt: TGTGCCAGCAGCCGACTAGCGGGCCTCGGGGGGGTTTCCTACGAGCAGTACTTC
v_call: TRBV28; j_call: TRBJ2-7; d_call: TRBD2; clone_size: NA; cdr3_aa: CASLETSGTYEQYF; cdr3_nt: TGTGCCAGCCTCGAAACTAGCGGTACCTACGAGCAGTACTTC
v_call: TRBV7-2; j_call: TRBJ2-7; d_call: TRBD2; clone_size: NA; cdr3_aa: CASSLDGRALGEQYF; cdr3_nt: TGTGCCAGCAGCTTAGACGGGAGGGCCTTAGGGGAGCAGTACTTC
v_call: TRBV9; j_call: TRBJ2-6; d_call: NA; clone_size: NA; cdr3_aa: CASSVALGGVISGANVLTF; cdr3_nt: TGTGCCAGCAGCGTAGCTCTCGGGGGAGTGATTTCTGGGGCCAACGTCCTGACTTTC
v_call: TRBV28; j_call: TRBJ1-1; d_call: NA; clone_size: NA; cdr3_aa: CASTPYSNTEAFF; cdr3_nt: TGTGCCAGCACCCCATACTCGAACACTGAAGCTTTCTTT
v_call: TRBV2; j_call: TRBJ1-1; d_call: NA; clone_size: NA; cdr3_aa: CASSGPWRMNTEAFF; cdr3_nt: TGTGCCAGCAGTGGCCCCTGGCGGATGAACACTGAAGCTTTCTTT
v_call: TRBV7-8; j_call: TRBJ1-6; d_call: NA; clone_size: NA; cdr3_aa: CASSTGNFNSPLHF; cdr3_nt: TGTGCCAGCAGCACCGGGAATTTTAATTCACCCCTCCACTTT
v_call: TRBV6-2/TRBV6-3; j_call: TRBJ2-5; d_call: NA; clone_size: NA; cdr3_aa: CASSYSHRGTQYF; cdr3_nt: TGTGCCAGCAGTTACTCACACCGAGGGACCCAGTACTTC
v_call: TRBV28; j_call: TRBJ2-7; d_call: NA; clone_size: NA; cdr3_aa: CASTPNRGGGSYEQYF; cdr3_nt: TGTGCCAGCACTCCCAATCGGGGAGGTGGGTCCTACGAGCAGTACTTC
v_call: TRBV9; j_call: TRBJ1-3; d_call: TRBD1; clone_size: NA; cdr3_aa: CASSLSGGPGNTIYF; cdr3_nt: TGTGCCAGCAGCTTATCAGGGGGCCCCGGAAACACCATATATTTT
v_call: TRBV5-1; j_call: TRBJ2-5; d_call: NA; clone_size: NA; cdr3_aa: CASSPPRGETQYF; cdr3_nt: TGCGCCAGCAGCCCACCCCGGGGGGAGACCCAGTACTTC
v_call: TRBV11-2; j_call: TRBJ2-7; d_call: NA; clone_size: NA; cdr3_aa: CASSLETGSKYF; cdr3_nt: TGTGCCAGCAGCTTAGAAACAGGGAGTAAGTACTTC
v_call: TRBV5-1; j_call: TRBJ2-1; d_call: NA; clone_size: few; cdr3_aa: CASSSTPSYNEQFF; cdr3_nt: TGCGCCAGCAGTTCGACTCCCTCCTACAATGAGCAGTTCTTC
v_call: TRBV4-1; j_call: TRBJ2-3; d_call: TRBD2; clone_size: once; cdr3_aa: CASSQNSGNLLDTQYF; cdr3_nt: TGCGCCAGCAGCCAAAACAGCGGGAACTTGTTGGATACGCAGTATTTT